A selection of T cell receptor beta chains follows, all from one sample in a study of early T cells in non-severe SARS-CoV-2 infection. From the 5' RACE reads, TCRdb called clonotypes with MiXCR, one entry per CDR3 protein. The sample has tens of thousands of distinct CDR3 sequences, 9% to 15% seen once. Sequencing input: whole blood. The receptor source for this set is an adult who was a healthcare worker with PCR-confirmed SARS-CoV-2 infection or an uninfected control (not recorded which). The CDR3 runs from the conserved cysteine through the conserved F or W. D genes are given only for firm matches. Where a row states a size, it is once, few, many or the class of an expanded clone; other rows omit it.

>-|few|TRBJ2-3|TRBV2
TGTGCCAGCATGGGCAGGGCGATCACAGATACGCAGTATTTT
CASMGRAITDTQYF
>TRBD2|few|TRBJ2-3|TRBV20-1
TGCAGTGCTCCTCCGGGCGCTAGCGGAAACACAGATACGCAGTATTTT
CSAPPGASGNTDTQYF
>-|few|TRBJ1-5|TRBV6-1
TGTGCCAGCAGTCTTATGGGCTCCAGCAATCAGCCCCAGCATTTT
CASSLMGSSNQPQHF
>-|-|TRBJ2-3|TRBV7-9
TGTGCCAGCAGCTTGGAAGGTTTAACTAGCACAGATACGCAGTATTTT
CASSLEGLTSTDTQYF
>-|-|TRBJ1-2|TRBV3-1
TGTGCCAGCAGCCTCCCTTTGGGTGCATACAACTTC
CASSLPLGAYNF
>TRBD1|many|TRBJ1-6|TRBV20-1
TGCAGTGCAAACAGGGGAATTAGCGATTCACCCCTCCACTTT
CSANRGISDSPLHF
>-|-|TRBJ1-1|TRBV5-1
TGCGCCAGCAGCTTGAGGGGTCAGAACACTGAAGCTTTCTTT
CASSLRGQNTEAFF
>-|many|TRBJ2-2|TRBV7-9
TGTGCCAGCAGCCAAGACGGGCAGGGGTTTTCGACCGGGGAGCTGTTTTTT
CASSQDGQGFSTGELFF
>TRBD2|-|TRBJ2-1|TRBV5-1
TGCGCCAGCAGCTTGCGGGGCGGGAGGGCCACAACCTACAATGAGCAGTTCTTC
CASSLRGGRATTYNEQFF
>-|-|TRBJ1-5|TRBV10-1
TGCGCCAGCAGTCCCCGGGACCGAGATCAGCCCCAGCATTTT
CASSPRDRDQPQHF
>-|many|TRBJ2-2|TRBV20-1
TGCAGTGCCATAGGGTCATCCACCGGGGAGCTGTTTTTT
CSAIGSSTGELFF
>-|few|TRBJ2-7|TRBV2
TGTGCCAGCAGTGAAGCGTCGTTGATCTGGCACGAGCAGTACTTC
CASSEASLIWHEQYF
>-|few|TRBJ2-7|TRBV20-1
TGCAGTGCTAGACGGGGGTACGAGCAGTACTTC
CSARRGYEQYF
>-|-|TRBJ2-7|TRBV7-2
TGTGCCAGCAGCTTAGGGGGAATATACGAGCAGTACTTC
CASSLGGIYEQYF
>TRBD1|-|TRBJ1-2|TRBV7-9
TGTGCCAGCAGCGTCAGGGGGCCGGACTATGGCTACACCTTC
CASSVRGPDYGYTF
>-|-|TRBJ1-2|TRBV10-3
TGTGCCCACCGGGACGGATCTTCGTATGGCTACACCTTC
CAHRDGSSYGYTF
>TRBD2|many|TRBJ2-3|TRBV29-1
TGCAGCGTTGATGGTTACGCGGGAGTTCCAGATACGCAGTATTTT
CSVDGYAGVPDTQYF
>TRBD2|-|TRBJ2-1|TRBV7-9
TGTGCCAGCAGCGGCCCTAGCGGAAGCTCCTACAATGAGCAGTTCTTC
CASSGPSGSSYNEQFF
>TRBD2|many|TRBJ2-1|TRBV6-5
TGTGCCAGCAGGATCTCATTTAGCGGGAGCTCCTACAATGAGCAGTTCTTC
CASRISFSGSSYNEQFF
>TRBD1|few|TRBJ1-2|TRBV5-4
TGTGCCAGCAGCTTGGAATCAGGGGGCTTTGGCTACACCTTC
CASSLESGGFGYTF
>TRBD1|-|TRBJ1-2|TRBV7-9
TGTGCCAGCAGCTTATGGGACAGCCTTAGGGTTGGCTACACCTTC
CASSLWDSLRVGYTF
>TRBD2|few|TRBJ2-7|TRBV28
TGTGCCAGCAGTTTAGCCCTCCTGACTAGCGGGAGCTCCTACGAGCAGTACTTC
CASSLALLTSGSSYEQYF
>-|few|TRBJ2-7|TRBV20-1
TGCAGTGTCCCAGGTGGGGTGGCCTACGAGCAGTACTTC
CSVPGGVAYEQYF
>-|-|TRBJ2-3|TRBV7-3
TGTGCCAGCAGCTTAACCCGCTTTGATACGCAGTATTTT
CASSLTRFDTQYF
>TRBD1|few|TRBJ2-5|TRBV5-1
TGCGCCAGCAGTCGAACCGGGACAGGGGAAGAGACCCAGTACTTC
CASSRTGTGEETQYF
>-|many|TRBJ1-3|TRBV11-2
TGTGCCAGCAGCCCAGCTTACATCTCTGGAAACACCATATATTTT
CASSPAYISGNTIYF
>-|many|TRBJ2-5|TRBV9
TGTGCCAGCAGCGTAACAGGGACTAAGGGGGAGACCCAGTACTTC
CASSVTGTKGETQYF
>TRBD1|-|TRBJ1-4|TRBV5-4
TGTGCCAGCAGCGCGGCTTCGGGACAGGGGGATGAAAAACTGTTTTTT
CASSAASGQGDEKLFF
>-|-|TRBJ2-1|TRBV27
TGTGCCAGCAGGGGGGCCGCGAGCTCCTACAATGAGCAGTTCTTC
CASRGAASSYNEQFF
>TRBD2|many|TRBJ2-2|TRBV20-1
TGCAGTGCTAGAGATCACACTAGCGGACTCACCGGGGAGCTGTTTTTT
CSARDHTSGLTGELFF
>-|many|TRBJ2-1|TRBV12-2
TGTGCAAGTCGCTTAATGAACCCGGGAGGGCCCAGGGAGCAGTTCTTC
CASRLMNPGGPREQFF
>TRBD2|few|TRBJ2-1|TRBV7-3
TGTGCCAGCAGCTTGCGGGGGTCGGGAGGTTCAAATGAGCAGTTCTTC
CASSLRGSGGSNEQFF
>-|-|TRBJ1-6|TRBV6-5
TGTGCCAGCAGTTCCAGCAGAAGGGATTCACCCCTCCACTTT
CASSSSRRDSPLHF
>-|-|TRBJ2-2|TRBV4-1
TGCGCCAGCAGCCTACATCTAGCAGGCACCGGGGAGCTGTTTTTT
CASSLHLAGTGELFF
>-|few|TRBJ1-1|TRBV20-1
TGCAGTGCTAGTTCGAGCGACGGATCAATGAACACTGAAGCTTTCTTT
CSASSSDGSMNTEAFF
>TRBD2|-|TRBJ2-3|TRBV5-1
TGCGCCAGCAGCTCACTAGCGGGAAAAGATACGCAGTATTTT
CASSSLAGKDTQYF
>-|many|TRBJ1-1|TRBV10-2
TGCGCCAGCAGTGAATCGTGGGGGGCCGCTTTCTTT
CASSESWGAAFF
>-|few|TRBJ1-5|TRBV9
TGTGCCAGCAGCGCCGGGACATTCAATCAGCCCCAGCATTTT
CASSAGTFNQPQHF
>TRBD1|many|TRBJ2-3|TRBV7-9
TGTGCCAGCAGCTCCGGACAGGGGGAAGCAGATACGCAGTATTTT
CASSSGQGEADTQYF
>TRBD1|-|TRBJ1-4|TRBV7-2
TGTGCCAGCAGCCAAGGACAGGGGGCGCTTGGGGCGGAAAAACTGTTTTTT
CASSQGQGALGAEKLFF
>TRBD2|few|TRBJ2-2|TRBV4-1
TGCGCCAGCAGCCCCCGGACTAGCGGTCTTACCGGGGAGCTGTTTTTT
CASSPRTSGLTGELFF
>-|-|TRBJ1-1|TRBV5-1
TGCGCCAGCAGCCTAGGATCCACCTACACTGAAGCTTTCTTT
CASSLGSTYTEAFF
>TRBD2|-|TRBJ2-3|TRBV7-9
TGTGCCAGCACCTGGGGGACTAGCGGGCGCACAGATACGCAGTATTTT
CASTWGTSGRTDTQYF
>-|-|TRBJ1-4|TRBV3-1
TGTGCCAGCAGCCAAGTCCACTACGAAAAACTGTTTTTT
CASSQVHYEKLFF
>-|-|TRBJ1-5|TRBV6-2/TRBV6-3
TGTGCCAGCAGTTACGCCCCGGAACCCCAGCATTTT
CASSYAPEPQHF
>-|-|TRBJ1-2|TRBV19
TGTGCCAGTAGTATAGTCGGGGACGCGCATGGCTACACCTTC
CASSIVGDAHGYTF
>TRBD1|-|TRBJ2-2|TRBV7-3
TGTGCCAGCAGCTCACCACGGACAGGGGGTATTAACGGGGAGCTGTTTTTT
CASSSPRTGGINGELFF
>-|few|TRBJ2-1|TRBV30
TGTGCCTGGAGAAAATCGGGTACGGGCAATGAGCAGTTCTTC
CAWRKSGTGNEQFF
>-|few|TRBJ2-3|TRBV5-1
TGCGCCAGCAGCCAACTATCGGATACGCAGTATTTT
CASSQLSDTQYF
>TRBD1|-|TRBJ2-7|TRBV20-1
TGCAGTGCCGGACAGGGTGGAGACGAGCAGTACTTC
CSAGQGGDEQYF
>-|medium-sized|TRBJ1-6|TRBV6-5
TGTGCCAGCAGTTACTCGTCGGGCTTTAACTCACCCCTCCACTTT
CASSYSSGFNSPLHF
>TRBD2|-|TRBJ2-1|TRBV29-1
TGCAGCGTTGAACGGCCTCCGGGCCTAGCGGGCGGGCAGTTCTTC
CSVERPPGLAGGQFF
>-|few|TRBJ1-1|TRBV5-1
TGCGCCAGCAGCTTGGAACCCTTCTCCGCTGAAGCTTTCTTT
CASSLEPFSAEAFF
>-|-|TRBJ1-2|TRBV5-4
TGTGCCAGCAGCCTTCCGGGAGCCTCTAACTATGGCTACACCTTC
CASSLPGASNYGYTF